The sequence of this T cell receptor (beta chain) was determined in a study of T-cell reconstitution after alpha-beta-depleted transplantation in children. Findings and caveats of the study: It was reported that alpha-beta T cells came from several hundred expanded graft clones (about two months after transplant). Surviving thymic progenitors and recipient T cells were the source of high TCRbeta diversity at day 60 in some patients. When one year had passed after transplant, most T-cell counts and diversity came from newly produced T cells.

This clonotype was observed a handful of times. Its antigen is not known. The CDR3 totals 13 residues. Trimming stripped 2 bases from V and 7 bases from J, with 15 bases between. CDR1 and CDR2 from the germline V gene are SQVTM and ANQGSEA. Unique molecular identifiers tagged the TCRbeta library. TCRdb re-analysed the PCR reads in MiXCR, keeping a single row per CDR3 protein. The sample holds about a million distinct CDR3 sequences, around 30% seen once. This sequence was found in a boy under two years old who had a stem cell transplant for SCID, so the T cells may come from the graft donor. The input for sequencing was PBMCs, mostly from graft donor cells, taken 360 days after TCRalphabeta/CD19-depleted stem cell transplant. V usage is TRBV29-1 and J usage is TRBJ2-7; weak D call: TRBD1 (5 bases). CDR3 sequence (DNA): TGCAGCGTTGAAACCAGGGTGAAGGGGGAGCAGTACTTC. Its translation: CSVETRVKGEQYF.